A selection of T cell receptor beta chains follows, all from one sample in a study of cytomegalovirus exposure and HLA in healthy donors. Method: immunoSEQ multiplex PCR; TCRdb's copy keeps in-frame clones and lacks some. The table records around 160,000 clones, around 86% of them present only once. The sample was PBMCs. The source of these receptors is a man aged 50-59 years in good health and CMV-seropositive. The CDR3 runs from the conserved cysteine through the conserved F or W. The D gene is left open where the match is weak. Only some rows state a clone size, as once, few, many or a class for expanded clones.

>TRBJ2-3|TRBV9|.|TRBD2
TGTGCCAGCAGCGTAAAAGCTAGCGGGAGTTTCACAGATACGCAGTATTTT
CASSVKASGSFTDTQYF
>TRBJ1-4|TRBV15|.|.
TGTGCCACCAGCAGAGATTTAACAGTGATCACAACTAATGAAAAACTGTTTTTT
CATSRDLTVITTNEKLFF
>TRBJ1-3|TRBV7-6|.|TRBD1
TGTGCCAGCAGCAGCGGGACAGGGTTCCTCTCTGGAAACACCATATATTTT
CASSSGTGFLSGNTIYF
>TRBJ2-3|TRBV7-9|.|.
TGTGCCAGCAGCTCATCAGGGGACATCACAGATACGCAGTATTTT
CASSSSGDITDTQYF
>TRBJ2-1|TRBV27|.|.
TGTGCCAGCAGTACTACTCAGCGGCTGTTCTTC
CASSTTQRLFF
>TRBJ2-7|TRBV7-2|.|.
TGTGCCAGCAGCTCGGGACAACACTCCTACGAGCAGTACTTC
CASSSGQHSYEQYF
>TRBJ1-4|TRBV29-1|few|.
TGCAGCGTCCTCACCCCACTTGGGCTTGAAGGTGAAAAACTGTTTTTT
CSVLTPLGLEGEKLFF
>TRBJ1-1|TRBV4-1|few|TRBD1
TGCGCCAGCAGCCAAGAGACAGGGATGAACACTGAAGCTTTCTTT
CASSQETGMNTEAFF
>TRBJ2-3|TRBV6-1|.|TRBD1
TGTGCCAGCAGTGCGGGACAGGGATACACAGATACGCAGTATTTT
CASSAGQGYTDTQYF
>TRBJ2-7|TRBV10-3|few|.
TGTGCCATCAGTCCCAACCAACAGGGTTTAACGGGCGAGCAGTACTTC
CAISPNQQGLTGEQYF
>TRBJ2-5|TRBV5-1|.|TRBD2
TGCGCCAGCAGCTTGGGGCTAGCGGTCGGAGAGACCCAGTACTTC
CASSLGLAVGETQYF
>TRBJ2-7|TRBV6-5|.|TRBD2
TGTGCCAGCAGTGTGCAGCGGGAGGGCCGGAAGCAGTACTTC
CASSVQREGRKQYF
>TRBJ2-5|TRBV6-1|.|.
TGTGCCAGCGAGGGCAGGAGAGGGTCAGAGACCCAGTACTTC
CASEGRRGSETQYF
>TRBJ1-2|TRBV30|.|.
TGTGCCTGGAACCTCGACACCAACTATGGCTACACCTTC
CAWNLDTNYGYTF
>TRBJ2-1|TRBV13|.|TRBD2
TGTGCCAGCAGCTTAGGGGGGACTAGAGGTTTCCATGAGCAGTTCTTC
CASSLGGTRGFHEQFF